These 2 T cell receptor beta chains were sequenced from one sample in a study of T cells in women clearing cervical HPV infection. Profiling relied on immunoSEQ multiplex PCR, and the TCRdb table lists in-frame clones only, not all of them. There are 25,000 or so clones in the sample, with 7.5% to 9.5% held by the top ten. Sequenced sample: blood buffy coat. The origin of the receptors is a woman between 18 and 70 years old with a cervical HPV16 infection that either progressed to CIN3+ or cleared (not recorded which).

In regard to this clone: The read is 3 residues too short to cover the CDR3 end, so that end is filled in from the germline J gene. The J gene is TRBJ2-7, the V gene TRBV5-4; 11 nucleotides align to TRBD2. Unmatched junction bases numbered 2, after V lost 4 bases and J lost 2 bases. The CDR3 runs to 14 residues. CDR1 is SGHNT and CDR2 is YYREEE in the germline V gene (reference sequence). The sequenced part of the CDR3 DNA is TGTGCCAGCAGCCCGGGACTAGCGGCCTACGAG. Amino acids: CASSPGLAAYE. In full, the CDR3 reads CASSPGLAAYEQYF.

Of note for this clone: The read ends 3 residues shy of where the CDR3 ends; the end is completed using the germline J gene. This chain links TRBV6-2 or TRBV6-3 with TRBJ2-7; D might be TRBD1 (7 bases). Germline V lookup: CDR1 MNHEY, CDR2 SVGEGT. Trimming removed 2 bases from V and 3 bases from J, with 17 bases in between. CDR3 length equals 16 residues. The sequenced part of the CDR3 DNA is TGTGCCAGCAGTTACGGAGGAGGGGGCTTAGGCTACGAG. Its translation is CASSYGGGGLGYE. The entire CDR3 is CASSYGGGGLGYEQYF.